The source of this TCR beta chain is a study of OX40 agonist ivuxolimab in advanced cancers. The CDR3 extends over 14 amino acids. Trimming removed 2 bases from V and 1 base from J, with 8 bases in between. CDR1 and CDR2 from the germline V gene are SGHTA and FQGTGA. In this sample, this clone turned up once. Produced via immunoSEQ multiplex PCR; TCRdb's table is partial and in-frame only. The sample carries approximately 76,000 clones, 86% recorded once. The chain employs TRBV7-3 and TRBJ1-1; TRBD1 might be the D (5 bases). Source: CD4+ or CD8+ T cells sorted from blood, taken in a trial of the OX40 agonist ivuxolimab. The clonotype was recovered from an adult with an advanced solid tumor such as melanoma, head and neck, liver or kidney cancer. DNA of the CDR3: TGTGCCAGCAGCTTAGGGGCGGCGAACACTGAAGCTTTCTTT. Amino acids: CASSLGAANTEAFF.